This T cell receptor beta chain came from a study of control samples from healthy donors and cancer patients. The CDR3 extends over 15 amino acids. Germline loops: CDR1 KGHDR, CDR2 SFDVKD. V shed 2 bases and J shed 1 base, with 10 bases lying between them. Using immunoSEQ multiplex PCR, the repertoire was profiled, and TCRdb retains in-frame clones only, with some absent. The sample holds 90,000 to 150,000 clones; more than 80% are singletons and the top ten take almost 40%. Sequences were obtained from blood. The sequence was collected from a man over 45 in good health. The rearrangement links TRBV24-1 to TRBJ1-2; D not resolved. In DNA, the CDR3 is TGTGCCACCAGTGATTCGTCCGGGAGTAACTATGGCTACACCTTC. Its protein product is CATSDSSGSNYGYTF.